The next 14 T cell receptor beta chains were all read from a single sample in a study of beta chain features in type 1 diabetes (dated by TCRdb to 2017 to 2018). The library was made by the immunoSEQ multiplex PCR assay. All of the isolated RNA was reverse transcribed with the High Capacity cDNA Reverse Transcription Kit, so expressed TCRB transcripts were sequenced. The table comes from immuneACCESS by way of TCRdb, which keeps in-frame sequences with V and J called. Part of the clones is missing from these tables; in studies checked, under half for an unresolved V gene and the rest for unknown reasons. In all, the sample holds roughly 370,000 clones, and more than 11% of those were seen once. The top ten clonotypes cover 0.035% to 0.045% of the sample. Material for sequencing was naive CD4+ T cells from blood. The meaning of the sample's cell subset or site label: true naive CD4+ T cells. All receptors derive from a man younger than 40 in good health.

This clone was recorded a few times. This chain links TRBV7-2 with TRBJ2-1, with 7 bases aligning to TRBD1. The V gene end was trimmed by 5 bases and the J gene end by 6 bases; junction bases not matched to a gene: 13. CDR1 and CDR2 (germline): SGHTA, FQGNSA. This CDR3 is 16 amino acids long. The CDR3 region has the DNA TGTGCCAGCAGCCAGGGACAGTACTCTATCGGCAATGAGCAGTTCTTC. This encodes CASSQGQYSIGNEQFF. The variable domain in full, completed from reference TRBV7-2 and TRBJ2-1, reads GAGVSQSPSNKVTEKGKDVELRCDPISGHTALYWYRQSLGQGLEFLIYFQGNSAPDKSGLPSDRFSAERTGGSVSTLTIQRTQQEDSAVYLCASSQGQYSIGNEQFFGPGTRLTVL.

This clone was observed a few times. This chain uses TRBV7-6 with TRBJ2-2; 11 nucleotides line up with TRBD2. Germline V gene lookup returns CDR1 SGHVS and CDR2 FNYEAQ. V dropped 6 bases and J dropped 4; count of bases not matched to a gene: 4. The CDR3 runs 15 residues. The CDR3 sequence is CASSLTSGSTGELFF. The CDR3 nucleotides are TGTGCCAGCAGTCTCACTAGCGGGAGCACCGGGGAGCTGTTTTTT.

This rearrangement joins TRBV5-4 to TRBJ2-5; D may be TRBD2 (6 bases). Trimming shortened V by 9 bases and J by 1 base, and 16 bases separated the two germline ends. The CDR3 has 14 amino acids. CDR1 and CDR2 from the germline V gene are SGHNT and YYREEE (reference sequence). The CDR3 bases are TGTGCCATCACGTCCCGGGAGTCCCAAGAGACCCAGTACTTC. It is translated as CAITSRESQETQYF. Looking up the rest from reference TRBV5-4 and TRBJ2-5 gives the full variable domain: ETGVTQSPTHLIKTRGQQVTLRCSSQSGHNTVSWYQQALGQGPQFIFQYYREEENGRGNFPPRFSGLQFPNYSSELNVNALELDDSALYLCAITSRESQETQYFGPGTRLLVL.

The chain links TRBV25-1 to TRBJ2-7; TRBD2 matches 9 bases. J gave up 6 bases and V 4 bases, and 7 bases lay outside the gene matches. This CDR3 comprises 14 residues. Germline-derived CDR1 and CDR2 are MGHDK and SYGVNS. The CDR3 coding sequence is TGTGCCAGCAGTGGAGTGGGACTAGCATCCGAGCAGTACGTC. Protein: CASSGVGLASEQYV.

The chain combines TRBV27 with TRBJ1-3, with D unresolved. Trimming pared 6 bases from V and 0 bases from J, leaving 12 bases between. The V gene's germline CDR1 is MNHEY and CDR2 SMNVEV (reference sequence). This CDR3 contains 15 residues. The CDR3 here is CASSPSGRSGNTIYF. CDR3 DNA sequence: TGTGCCAGCAGCCCAAGTGGGCGCTCTGGAAACACCATATATTTT.

V and J are TRBV5-5 and TRBJ2-3, with TRBD1 as a possible D gene (5 bases). This CDR3 region has 14 residues. CDR1 SGHKS and CDR2 YYEKEE come from the germline V gene (reference sequence). V was shortened by 0 bases and J by 7 bases, with 12 bases between the two germline ends. The CDR3 nucleotides are TGTGCCAGCAGCTTGGACCATTCAGGGAATACGCAGTATTTT. Translating gives CASSLDHSGNTQYF.

This clone has more than one count but fewer than ten. The V and J genes are TRBV19 and TRBJ2-5; D gene ambiguous. This CDR3 spans 11 amino acids. Deletions cut 8 bases from V and 1 base from J, with 5 bases between. Per the germline V gene, CDR1 is LNHDA and CDR2 is SQIVND (reference sequence). The CDR3 loop reads CASGSQETQYF. CDR3 coding DNA: TGTGCCAGTGGATCCCAAGAGACCCAGTACTTC.

In this sample, this clone turned up a few times. The chain has TRBV4-3 and TRBJ2-5; TRBD1 matches at 8 bases. The CDR3 sequence is 16 residues long. The J segment lost 1 base and the V segment lost 4 bases, leaving 8 bases of the junction unmatched. CDR1 is LGHNA, CDR2 YSLEER, per germline. The DNA for the CDR3 is TGCGCCAGCAGCCCCTCTCATGGGACAGGCCAAGAGACCCAGTACTTC. Protein product: CASSPSHGTGQETQYF.

This clone was seen more than once but under ten times. The chain uses TRBV4-3 and TRBJ2-2; the D gene is possibly TRBD2 (5 bases). V shed 4 bases and J shed 5 bases, with 14 bases lying between them. Germline V CDR1 and CDR2: LGHNA, YSLEER. The CDR3 has 15 amino acids. In DNA form, the CDR3 reads TGCGCCAGCAGCCTAGAGGAACGGACTACCGGGGAGCTGTTTTTT. Its translation: CASSLEERTTGELFF.

V is TRBV19 and J is TRBJ2-7; maybe TRBD1 (6 bases). CDR3 length: 13 amino acids. From germline, CDR1 is LNHDA and CDR2 SQIVND (reference sequence). Trimming pared 9 bases from V and 3 bases from J, leaving 15 bases between. DNA of the CDR3: TGTGCCAGCCAGCTGGAACAGGGCTACGAGCAGTACTTC. Translated, it gives CASQLEQGYEQYF.

This clone turned up a few times. The chain has TRBV4-2 and TRBJ2-1, with 11 bases identical to TRBD2. Germline CDR1 is LGHNA and CDR2 is YNFKEQ. The CDR3 totals 15 residues. V lost 1 base, J lost 4 bases, and 0 bases stayed unmatched. Here the CDR3 reads CASSQGTSGYNEQFF. The CDR3 bases are TGTGCCAGCAGCCAAGGGACTAGCGGGTACAATGAGCAGTTCTTC.

The rearrangement joins TRBV5-4 to TRBJ2-6, with a possible D match to TRBD1 (6 bases). CDR3 length: 17 amino acids. Germline loops: CDR1 SGHNT, CDR2 YYREEE (reference sequence). V lost 3 bases to trimming and J lost 0 bases, with 13 bases between them. This CDR3 is CASSYGTTSSGANVLTF. CDR3 sequence (DNA): TGTGCCAGCAGCTACGGGACAACCAGCTCTGGGGCCAACGTCCTGACTTTC. The full variable domain, in which reference TRBV5-4 and TRBJ2-6 provide the parts outside the CDR3, is ETGVTQSPTHLIKTRGQQVTLRCSSQSGHNTVSWYQQALGQGPQFIFQYYREEENGRGNFPPRFSGLQFPNYSSELNVNALELDDSALYLCASSYGTTSSGANVLTFGAGSRLTVL.

The table lists this clone with a few counts. The rearrangement links TRBV25-1 to TRBJ1-1, with a weak D call TRBD1 (6 bases). The CDR3 spans 13 residues. Between the trimmed V and J ends, which lost 5 bases and 4 bases, there was a span of 11 bases. Germline CDR1 MGHDK, CDR2 SYGVNS. The CDR3 sequence is CASSNLDSTEAFF. The CDR3 DNA is TGTGCCAGCAGTAACCTGGACAGCACTGAAGCTTTCTTT.

This clone was observed a few times. The chain links TRBV7-9 to TRBJ2-1, with D possibly TRBD2 on 6 matching bases. Germline V gene sequence: CDR1 SEHNR, CDR2 FQNEAQ (reference sequence). This CDR3 contains 13 residues. The V gene lost 7 bases and the J gene lost 3 bases, with 10 bases spanning the gap. The CDR3 region is CASTNGGYNEQFF. DNA for the CDR3: TGTGCCAGCACGAACGGGGGCTACAATGAGCAGTTCTTC.